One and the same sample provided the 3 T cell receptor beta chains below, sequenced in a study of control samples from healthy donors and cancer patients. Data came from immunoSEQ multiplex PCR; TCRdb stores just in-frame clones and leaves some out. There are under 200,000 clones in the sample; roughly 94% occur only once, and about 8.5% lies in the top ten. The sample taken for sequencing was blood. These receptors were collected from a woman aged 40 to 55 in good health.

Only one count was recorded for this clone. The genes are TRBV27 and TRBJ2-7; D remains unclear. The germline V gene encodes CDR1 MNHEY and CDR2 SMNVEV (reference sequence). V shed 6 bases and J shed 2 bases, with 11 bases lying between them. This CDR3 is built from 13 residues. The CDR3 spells CASSTGGTYEQYF. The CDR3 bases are TGTGCCAGCAGCACGGGCGGTACCTACGAGCAGTACTTC.

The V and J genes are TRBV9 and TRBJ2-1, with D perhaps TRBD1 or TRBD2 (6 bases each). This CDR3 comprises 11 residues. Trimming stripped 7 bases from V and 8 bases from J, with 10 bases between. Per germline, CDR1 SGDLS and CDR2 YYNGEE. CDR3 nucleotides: TGTGCCAGCCGGAGGGGGGATGAGCAGTTCTTC. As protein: CASRRGDEQFF.

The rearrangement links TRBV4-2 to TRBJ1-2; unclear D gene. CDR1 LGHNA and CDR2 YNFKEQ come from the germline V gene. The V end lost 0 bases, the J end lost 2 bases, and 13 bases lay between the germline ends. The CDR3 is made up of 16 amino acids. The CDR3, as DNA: TGTGCCAGCAGCCAAGATCTACTACACCCAAACTATGGCTACACCTTC. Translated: CASSQDLLHPNYGYTF.